This TCR beta chain was retrieved from a study of T-cell reconstitution after alpha-beta-depleted transplantation in children. In its sample, this clonotype was seen a few times. The antigen remains undetermined. The CDR3 is 17 residues long. Germline assignment: CDR1 MNHNS and CDR2 SASEGT. Trimming left V 6 bases short and J 1 base short, with 19 bases between. The study, taken as a whole, reports: About two months after transplant, alpha-beta T cells reportedly came from several hundred expanded graft clones. Surviving recipient T cells and thymic progenitors underlay high day-60 TCRbeta diversity in some patients. T-cell numbers and diversity one year post-transplant derived largely from freshly generated T cells.

Molecular barcoding with unique molecular identifiers was used for the TCRbeta library. Using its own MiXCR run on the PCR reads, TCRdb lists one record per CDR3 protein. Among about 600,000 distinct CDR3 sequences listed, 20% to 25% were seen once. The material sequenced was PBMCs, mostly from graft donor cells, taken 360 days after TCRalphabeta/CD19-depleted stem cell transplant. This receptor was identified in a boy less than two years old who had a stem cell transplant for acute myeloid leukemia, so the T cells may come from the graft donor. The rearrangement uses TRBV6-1 and TRBJ2-1; D is unresolved. In DNA form, the CDR3 reads TGTGCCAGCAGCCTCCGGGCCCAGGCCTTTTCCTACAATGAGCAGTTCTTC. Translating it yields CASSLRAQAFSYNEQFF.